The sequence of this TCR beta chain was determined in a study of technical replicates of blood from a few donors. The CDR3 runs 14 residues. Per germline, CDR1 LGHNA and CDR2 YSLEER. V lost 4 bases to trimming and J lost 6 bases; unmatched junction nucleotides: 7. Clones were sequenced by immunoSEQ multiplex PCR, and TCRdb holds only the in-frame ones, with some missing. The table has 95,000 or so clones, about 95% seen once. This sequence originates from a human donor in good health. This rearrangement joins TRBV4-3 to TRBJ1-2; 8 bases line up with TRBD1. The sample was T cells isolated from PBMCs. The CDR3 sequence is CASSLDRANNGYTF. CDR3 in DNA: TGCGCCAGCAGCCTGGACAGGGCGAATAATGGCTACACCTTC.